Described below is a single TCR beta chain sequence and its context. Its antigen is unknown. The sample holds no much larger clone one base away, and base qualities are not on file. Whole blood was collected in K2EDTA tubes by collaborating institutions according to the institutions' own protocols. For TCRbeta analysis, collaborator samples were shipped as frozen whole blood, as isolated PBMCs, or as DNA extracted from either sample type. The CDR3, cysteine through phenylalanine, is 13 amino acids long. Only CDR3 DNA is held: 39 bases, read in frame from base 1. The CDR1 and CDR2 encoded by the germline V gene are ENHRY and SYGVKD. V sheds 3 bases and J sheds 10 bases, leaving 10 bases between their ends. This entry belongs to a study of blood T cell repertoires in COVID-19 (dated by TCRdb to 2019 to 2021). Looking at the study overall: Samples covering the acute and convalescent phases of COVID-19 were provided by collaborators in the United States, Italy and Spain. The material from the prospective study consisted of cDNA or gDNA derived from T cells, B-cell-depleted T cells, or PBMCs. Deeply sampled blood TCRbeta repertoires from subjects exposed to, actively infected with, or recovered from COVID-19 were included in the dataset. The repertoires were released in a freely available public database meant as a resource for research on the immune response to SARS-CoV-2. Samples came from the ongoing ImmuneRACE study (first 160 participants) plus 1,254 subjects from 6 global collaborators. Nearly every sample came with metadata listing a de-identified subject ID, COVID-19 status, age in years and sex. Where available, HLA class I and class II types were taken from metadata supplied by the sample provider and were not determined by assay-based typing. On the study overall, not on this receptor specifically: Clinical and demographic metadata were provided uncurated, with the amount varying by source and participant.

TCRbeta CDR3 regions were amplified from genomic DNA by means of the immunoSEQ Assay, a bias-controlled multiplex PCR. Processing in the source paper ran as follows. The number of nucleated cells in each sample was estimated from the amplification of reference gene primers within the assay. To quantify the absolute abundance of each unique TCRbeta CDR3 rearrangement, sequence reads were collapsed and filtered. For each sample, productive Simpson clonality was calculated by taking the square root of Simpson's diversity index across productive rearrangements. TCRdb re-hosts the immuneACCESS table, in-frame sequences only. Its copies lack some clones; in the studies checked, an unresolved V gene accounts for under half of them, and the cause for the rest is not known. V and J calls and clone size are copied from that table; D and trimming were computed from the DNA. Across this sample there are roughly 130,000 clones, with about 85% seen only once. 9.5% to 10% of the sample is in the top ten clones.

Recombination joined TRBV10-3 with TRBJ1-6; perhaps TRBD1 is the D gene, with 6 bases matching. The sequence was collected from a man aged 40-50 years with active or convalescent COVID-19. The sequencing input was peripheral blood. The CDR3 has the sequence CAISDRGQSPLHF. The nucleotides read TGTGCCATCAGTGACAGGGGACAATCACCCCTCCACTTT.